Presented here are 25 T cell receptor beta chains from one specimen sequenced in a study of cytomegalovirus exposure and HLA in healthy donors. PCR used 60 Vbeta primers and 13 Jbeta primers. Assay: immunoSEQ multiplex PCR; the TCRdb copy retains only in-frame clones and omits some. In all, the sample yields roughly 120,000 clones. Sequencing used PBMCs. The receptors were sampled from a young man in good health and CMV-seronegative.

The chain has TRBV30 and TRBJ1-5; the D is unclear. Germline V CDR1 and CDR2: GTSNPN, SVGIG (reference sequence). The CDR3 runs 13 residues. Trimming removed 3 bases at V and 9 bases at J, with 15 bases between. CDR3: CAWRGGAEGPQHF. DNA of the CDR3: TGTGCCTGGAGGGGAGGCGCCGAGGGGCCCCAGCATTTT.

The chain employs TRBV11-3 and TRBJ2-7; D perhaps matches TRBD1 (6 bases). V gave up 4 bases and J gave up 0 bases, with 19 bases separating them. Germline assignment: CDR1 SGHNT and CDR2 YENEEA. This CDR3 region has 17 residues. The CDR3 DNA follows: TGTGCCAGCAGCTCACGACCGTACAGGGATGGCTCCTACGAGCAGTACTTC. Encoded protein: CASSSRPYRDGSYEQYF.

DNA of the CDR3: TGCGCCAGCAACAAGGACAGGACCTACGAGCAGTACTTC. Translated: CASNKDRTYEQYF. The chain employs TRBV10-1 and TRBJ2-7; 7 bases align to TRBD1. After removal of 7 bases from V and 2 bases from J, the junction contained 5 bases not matched to a gene. Germline V gene sequence: CDR1 WNHNN, CDR2 SYGVQD (reference sequence). This CDR3 is 13 amino acids long.

The CDR3 DNA reads as TGTGCCAGTAGTGAGGGGGGGAGGTTGAACACTGAAGCTTTCTTT. Its protein is CASSEGGRLNTEAFF. This rearrangement joins TRBV19 to TRBJ1-1; TRBD1 is a possible D gene (6 bases). V was shortened by 5 bases and J by 0 bases, with 13 bases between the two germline ends. CDR3 length: 15 residues. Germline CDR1 reads LNHDA; CDR2 reads SQIVND (reference sequence).

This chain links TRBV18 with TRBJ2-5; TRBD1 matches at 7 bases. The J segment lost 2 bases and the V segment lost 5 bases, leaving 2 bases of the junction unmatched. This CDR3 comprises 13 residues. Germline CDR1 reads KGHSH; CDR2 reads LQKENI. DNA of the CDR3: TGTGCCAGCTCAAGGGGACAGCAAGAGACCCAGTACTTC. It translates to CASSRGQQETQYF.

The CDR3 nucleotides read TGTGCCAGCAGTTGGCTGGATCAGCCCCAGCATTTT. It is translated as CASSWLDQPQHF. The V gene is TRBV28, the J gene TRBJ1-5; D remains ambiguous. The CDR3 loop spans 12 amino acids. Germline CDR1 reads MDHEN; CDR2 reads SYDVKM. Deletions cut 4 bases from V and 5 bases from J, with 6 bases between.

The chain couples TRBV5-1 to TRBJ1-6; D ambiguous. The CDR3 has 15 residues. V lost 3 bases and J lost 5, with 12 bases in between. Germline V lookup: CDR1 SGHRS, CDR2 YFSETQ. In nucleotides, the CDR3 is TGCGCCAGCAGCTCAGCGGAGGCCCATAATTCACCCCTCCACTTT. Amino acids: CASSSAEAHNSPLHF.

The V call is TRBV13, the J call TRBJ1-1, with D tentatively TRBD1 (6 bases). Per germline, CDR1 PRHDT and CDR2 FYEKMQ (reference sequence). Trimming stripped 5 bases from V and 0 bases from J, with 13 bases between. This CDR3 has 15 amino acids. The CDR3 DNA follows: TGTGCCAGCAGCGTGGCAGGGGAAATGAACACTGAAGCTTTCTTT. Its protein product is CASSVAGEMNTEAFF. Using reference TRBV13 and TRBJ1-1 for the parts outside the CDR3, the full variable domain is AAGVIQSPRHLIKEKRETATLKCYPIPRHDTVYWYQQGPGQDPQFLISFYEKMQSDKGSIPDRFSAQQFSDYHSELNMSSLELGDSALYFCASSVAGEMNTEAFFGQGTRLTVV.

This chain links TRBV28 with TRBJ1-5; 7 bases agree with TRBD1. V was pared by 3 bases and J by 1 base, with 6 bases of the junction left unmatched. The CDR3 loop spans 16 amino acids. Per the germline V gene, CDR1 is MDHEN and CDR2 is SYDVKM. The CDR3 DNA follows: TGTGCCAGCAGTTTTGAGGGGGCTCTAAGCAATCAGCCCCAGCATTTT. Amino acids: CASSFEGALSNQPQHF.

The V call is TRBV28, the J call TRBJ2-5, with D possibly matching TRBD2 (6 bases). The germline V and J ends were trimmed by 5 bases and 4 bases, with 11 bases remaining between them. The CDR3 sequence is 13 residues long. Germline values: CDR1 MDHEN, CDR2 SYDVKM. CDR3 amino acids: CASSGSGGETQYF. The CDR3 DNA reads TGTGCCAGCAGTGGGTCCGGGGGAGAGACCCAGTACTTC.

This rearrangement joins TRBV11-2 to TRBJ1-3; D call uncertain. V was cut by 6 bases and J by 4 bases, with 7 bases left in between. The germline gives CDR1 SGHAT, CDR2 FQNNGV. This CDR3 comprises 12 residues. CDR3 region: CASSSPGNTIYF. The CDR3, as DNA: TGTGCCAGCAGTTCCCCGGGAAACACCATATATTTT.

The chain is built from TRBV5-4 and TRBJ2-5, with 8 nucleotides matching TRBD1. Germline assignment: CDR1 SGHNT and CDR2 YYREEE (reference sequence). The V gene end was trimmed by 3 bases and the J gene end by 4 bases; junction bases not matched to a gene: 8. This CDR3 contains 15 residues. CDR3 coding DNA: TGTGCCAGCAGCTCAGACAAAGGACAGGGAGAGACCCAGTACTTC. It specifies CASSSDKGQGETQYF.

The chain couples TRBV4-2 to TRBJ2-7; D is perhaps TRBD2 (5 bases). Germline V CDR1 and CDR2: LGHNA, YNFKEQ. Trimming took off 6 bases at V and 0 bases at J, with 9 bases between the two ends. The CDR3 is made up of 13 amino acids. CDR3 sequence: CASSPGFSYEQYF. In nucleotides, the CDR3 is TGTGCCAGCAGTCCGGGATTCTCCTACGAGCAGTACTTC.

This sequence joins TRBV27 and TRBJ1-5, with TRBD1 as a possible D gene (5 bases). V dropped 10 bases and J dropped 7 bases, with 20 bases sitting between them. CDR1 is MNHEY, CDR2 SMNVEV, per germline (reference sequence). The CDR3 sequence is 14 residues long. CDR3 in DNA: TGTGCCACCGCTGTGGGTGCGGACACCCAGCCCCAGCATTTT. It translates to CATAVGADTQPQHF.

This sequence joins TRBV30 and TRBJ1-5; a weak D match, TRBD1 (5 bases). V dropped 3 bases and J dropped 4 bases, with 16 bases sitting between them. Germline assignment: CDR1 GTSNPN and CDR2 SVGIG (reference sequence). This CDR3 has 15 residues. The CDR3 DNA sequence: TGTGCCTGGAGCCGCCGGGGGGGGGAAAATCAGCCCCAGCATTTT. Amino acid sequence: CAWSRRGGENQPQHF.

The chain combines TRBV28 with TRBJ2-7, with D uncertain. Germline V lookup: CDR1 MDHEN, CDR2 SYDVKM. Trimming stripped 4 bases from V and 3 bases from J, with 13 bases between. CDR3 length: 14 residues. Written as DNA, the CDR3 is TGTGCCAGCAGTTCCAGTGACTTACGCTACGAGCAGTACTTC. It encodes CASSSSDLRYEQYF. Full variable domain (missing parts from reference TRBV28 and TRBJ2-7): DVKVTQSSRYLVKRTGEKVFLECVQDMDHENMFWYRQDPGLGLRLIYFSYDVKMKEKGDIPEGYSVSREKKERFSLILESASTNQTSMYLCASSSSDLRYEQYFGPGTRLTVT.

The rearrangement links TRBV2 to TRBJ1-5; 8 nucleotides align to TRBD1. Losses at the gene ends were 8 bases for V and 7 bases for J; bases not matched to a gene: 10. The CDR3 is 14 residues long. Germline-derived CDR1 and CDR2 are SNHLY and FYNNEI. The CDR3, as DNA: TGTGCCAGCGGCAAACAGGGGGGAGAACAGCCCCAGCATTTT. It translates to CASGKQGGEQPQHF. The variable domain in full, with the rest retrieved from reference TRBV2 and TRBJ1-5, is EPEVTQTPSHQVTQMGQEVILRCVPISNHLYFYWYRQILGQKVEFLVSFYNNEISEKSEIFDDQFSVERPDGSNFTLKIRSTKLEDSAMYFCASGKQGGEQPQHFGDGTRLSIL.

The CDR3 loop reads CASSQDGTGWVPLHF. CDR3 in DNA: TGCGCCAGCAGCCAAGACGGGACAGGGTGGGTCCCCCTCCACTTT. The chain combines TRBV4-1 with TRBJ1-6, with 9 bases aligning to TRBD1. Trimming removed 0 bases from V and 13 bases from J; junction bases left unmatched: 7. The CDR3 has 15 amino acids. Germline V lookup: CDR1 MGHRA, CDR2 YSYEKL.

CDR3 DNA sequence: TGTGCCAGCAGTCCGGGACAGGGGCATGGCTACACCTTC. It codes for CASSPGQGHGYTF. The V and J genes are TRBV6-5 and TRBJ1-2; 10 bases map to TRBD1. Germline CDR1 reads MNHEY; CDR2 reads SVGAGI. There are 13 residues in the CDR3. Losses at the gene ends were 5 bases for V and 6 bases for J; bases not matched to a gene: 3.

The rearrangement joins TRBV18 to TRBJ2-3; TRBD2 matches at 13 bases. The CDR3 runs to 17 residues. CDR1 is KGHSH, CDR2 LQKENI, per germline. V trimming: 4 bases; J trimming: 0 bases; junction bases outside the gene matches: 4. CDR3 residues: CASSRTSGGRSTDTQYF. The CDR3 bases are TGTGCCAGCTCACGGACTAGCGGGGGCCGTAGCACAGATACGCAGTATTTT.

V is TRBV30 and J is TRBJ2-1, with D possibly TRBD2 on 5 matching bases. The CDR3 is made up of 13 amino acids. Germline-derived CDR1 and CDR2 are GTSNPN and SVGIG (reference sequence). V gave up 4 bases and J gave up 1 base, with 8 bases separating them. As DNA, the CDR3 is TGTGCCTGGACCCGAGGGTCCTACAATGAGCAGTTCTTC. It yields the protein CAWTRGSYNEQFF.

CDR3 in DNA: TGCGCCAGCAGCAATTTGAGGGAAGGTGAAAAACTGTTTTTT. It codes for CASSNLREGEKLFF. The V call is TRBV5-1, the J call TRBJ1-4; D gene ambiguous. The ends were cut back, 4 bases at V and 7 bases at J, with 14 bases in the middle. CDR3 size: 14 residues. Germline-derived CDR1 and CDR2 are SGHRS and YFSETQ. Full variable domain (remainder filled in from reference TRBV5-1 and TRBJ1-4): KAGVTQTPRYLIKTRGQQVTLSCSPISGHRSVSWYQQTPGQGLQFLFEYFSETQRNKGNFPGRFSGRQFSNSRSEMNVSTLELGDSALYLCASSNLREGEKLFFGSGTQLSVL.

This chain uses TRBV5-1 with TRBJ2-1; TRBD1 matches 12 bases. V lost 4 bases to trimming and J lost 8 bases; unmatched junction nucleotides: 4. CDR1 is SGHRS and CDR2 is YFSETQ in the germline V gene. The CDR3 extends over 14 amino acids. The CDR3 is CASSAGTGGYEQFF. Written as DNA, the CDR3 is TGCGCCAGCAGCGCGGGGACAGGGGGCTATGAGCAGTTCTTC.

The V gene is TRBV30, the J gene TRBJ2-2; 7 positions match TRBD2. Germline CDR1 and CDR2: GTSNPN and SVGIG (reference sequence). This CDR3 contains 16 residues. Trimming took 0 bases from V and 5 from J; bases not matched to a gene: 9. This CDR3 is CAWSVWGSSGTGELFF. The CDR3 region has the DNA TGTGCCTGGAGTGTATGGGGGTCTAGCGGTACCGGGGAGCTGTTTTTT.

The CDR3 is CASSVPLQAAYNEQFF. The CDR3, as DNA: TGTGCCAGCAGTGTCCCCTTACAGGCCGCCTACAATGAGCAGTTCTTC. The J gene is TRBJ2-1, the V gene TRBV6-1, with a tentative D call TRBD1 (5 bases). Per germline, CDR1 MNHNS and CDR2 SASEGT. Trimming shortened V by 4 bases and J by 2 bases, and 15 bases separated the two germline ends. The CDR3 totals 16 residues.